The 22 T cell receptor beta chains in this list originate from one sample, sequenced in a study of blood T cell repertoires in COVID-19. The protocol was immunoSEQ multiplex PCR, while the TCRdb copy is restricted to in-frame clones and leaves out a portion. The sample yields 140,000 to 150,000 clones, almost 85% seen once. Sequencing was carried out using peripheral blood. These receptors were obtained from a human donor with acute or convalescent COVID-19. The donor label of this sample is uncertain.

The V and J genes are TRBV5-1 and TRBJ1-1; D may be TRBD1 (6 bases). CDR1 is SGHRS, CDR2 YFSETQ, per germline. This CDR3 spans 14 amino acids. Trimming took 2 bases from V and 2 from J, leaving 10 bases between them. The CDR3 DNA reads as TGCGCCAGCAGCTTAACAGGGCCCAACACTGAAGCTTTCTTT. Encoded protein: CASSLTGPNTEAFF. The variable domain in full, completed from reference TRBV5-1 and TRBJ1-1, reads KAGVTQTPRYLIKTRGQQVTLSCSPISGHRSVSWYQQTPGQGLQFLFEYFSETQRNKGNFPGRFSGRQFSNSRSEMNVSTLELGDSALYLCASSLTGPNTEAFFGQGTRLTVV.

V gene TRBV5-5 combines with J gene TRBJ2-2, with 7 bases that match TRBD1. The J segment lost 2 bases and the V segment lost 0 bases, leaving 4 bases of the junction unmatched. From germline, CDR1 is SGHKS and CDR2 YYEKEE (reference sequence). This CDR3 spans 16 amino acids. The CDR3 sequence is CASSLEGGRNTGELFF. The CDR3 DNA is TGTGCCAGCAGCTTGGAAGGGGGCCGTAACACCGGGGAGCTGTTTTTT.

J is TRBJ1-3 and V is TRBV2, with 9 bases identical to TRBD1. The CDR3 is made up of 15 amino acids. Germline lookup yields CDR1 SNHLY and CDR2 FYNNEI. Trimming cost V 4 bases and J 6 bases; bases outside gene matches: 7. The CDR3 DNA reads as TGTGCCAGCAGTGCCCGGACAGGGGTAATAAACACCATATATTTT. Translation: CASSARTGVINTIYF.

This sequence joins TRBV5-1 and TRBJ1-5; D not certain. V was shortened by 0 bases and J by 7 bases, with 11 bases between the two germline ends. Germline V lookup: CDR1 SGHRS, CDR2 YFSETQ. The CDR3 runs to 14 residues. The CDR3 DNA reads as TGCGCCAGCAGCTTGGGGGAGAGCGGCCAGCCCCAGCATTTT. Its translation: CASSLGESGQPQHF.

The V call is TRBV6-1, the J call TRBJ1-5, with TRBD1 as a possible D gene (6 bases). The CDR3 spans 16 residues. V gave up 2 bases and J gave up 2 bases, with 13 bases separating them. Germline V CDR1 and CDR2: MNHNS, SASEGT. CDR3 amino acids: CASSELAGVGNQPQHF. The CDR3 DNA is TGTGCCAGCAGTGAATTGGCAGGGGTTGGCAATCAGCCCCAGCATTTT.

In DNA form, the CDR3 reads TGTGCCAGCGAAGCCGGGACAGGGGTGGGCGAGCAGTACTTC. Its translation: CASEAGTGVGEQYF. J is TRBJ2-7 and V is TRBV7-2, with TRBD1 matching 10 bases. V lost 8 bases to trimming and J lost 6 bases; unmatched junction nucleotides: 10. Germline CDR1 and CDR2: SGHTA and FQGNSA. This CDR3 is 14 amino acids long.

The CDR3 is CASSLRRTGQLCSYNEQFF. For the CDR3, the DNA is TGTGCCAGCAGCCTTAGAAGGACAGGGCAGTTATGCTCCTACAATGAGCAGTTCTTC. This chain connects TRBV21-1 to TRBJ2-1; the table's D call of TRBD1 was not tested on the DNA. TRBV21-1 is shown as a pseudogene. The CDR3 extends over 19 amino acids.

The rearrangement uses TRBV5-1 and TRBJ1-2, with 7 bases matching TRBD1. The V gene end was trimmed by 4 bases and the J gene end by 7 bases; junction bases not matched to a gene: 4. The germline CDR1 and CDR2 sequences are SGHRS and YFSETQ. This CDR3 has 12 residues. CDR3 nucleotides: TGCGCCAGCAGCGAGGGGGCTGGTGGCTACACCTTC. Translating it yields CASSEGAGGYTF.

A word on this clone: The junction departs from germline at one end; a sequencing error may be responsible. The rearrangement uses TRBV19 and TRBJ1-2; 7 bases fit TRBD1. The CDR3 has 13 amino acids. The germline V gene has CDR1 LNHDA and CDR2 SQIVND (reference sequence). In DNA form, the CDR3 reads TGTGCCAGTAGTATAGACTGGACAGGCAGAACCTTCTTC. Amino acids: CASSIDWTGRTFF.

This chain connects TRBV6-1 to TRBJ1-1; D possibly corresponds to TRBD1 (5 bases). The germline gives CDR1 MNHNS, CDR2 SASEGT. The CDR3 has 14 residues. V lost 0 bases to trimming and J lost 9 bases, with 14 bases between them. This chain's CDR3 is CASSEALRTFKAFF. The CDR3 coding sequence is TGTGCCAGCAGTGAAGCGCTTCGGACATTCAAAGCTTTCTTT.

The DNA of the CDR3 is TGTGCCAGCAGCGGTGGGACAGGGGACTCTGGGGCCAACGTCCTGACTTTC. It codes for CASSGGTGDSGANVLTF. This chain links TRBV7-9 with TRBJ2-6, with 10 bases fitting TRBD1. This CDR3 comprises 17 residues. Germline V gene data show CDR1 as SEHNR and CDR2 as FQNEAQ (reference sequence). V shed 5 bases, J shed 0 bases, and the junction held 4 bases outside the gene matches.

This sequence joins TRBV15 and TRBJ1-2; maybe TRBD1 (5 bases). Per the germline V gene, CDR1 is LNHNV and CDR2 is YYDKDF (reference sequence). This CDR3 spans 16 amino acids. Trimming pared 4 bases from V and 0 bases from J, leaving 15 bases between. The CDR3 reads CATSNFVDIANYGYTF. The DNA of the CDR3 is TGTGCCACCAGCAACTTCGTGGACATAGCTAACTATGGCTACACCTTC. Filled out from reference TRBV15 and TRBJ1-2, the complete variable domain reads DAMVIQNPRYQVTQFGKPVTLSCSQTLNHNVMYWYQQKSSQAPKLLFHYYDKDFNNEADTPDNFQSRRPNTSFCFLDIRSPGLGDTAMYLCATSNFVDIANYGYTFGSGTRLTVV.

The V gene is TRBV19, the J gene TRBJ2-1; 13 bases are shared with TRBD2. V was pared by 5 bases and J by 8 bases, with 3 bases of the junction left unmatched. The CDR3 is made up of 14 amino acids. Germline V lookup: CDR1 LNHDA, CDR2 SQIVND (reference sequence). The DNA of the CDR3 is TGTGCCAGTAGTTGGACTAGCGGGGGCCATGAGCAGTTCTTC. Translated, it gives CASSWTSGGHEQFF.

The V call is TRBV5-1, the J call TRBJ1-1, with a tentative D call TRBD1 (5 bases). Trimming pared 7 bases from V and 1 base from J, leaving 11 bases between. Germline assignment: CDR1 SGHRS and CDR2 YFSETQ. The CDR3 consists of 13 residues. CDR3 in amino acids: CASALGQNTEAFF. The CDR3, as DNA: TGCGCCAGCGCATTGGGGCAGAACACTGAAGCTTTCTTT. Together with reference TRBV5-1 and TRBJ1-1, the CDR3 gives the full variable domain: KAGVTQTPRYLIKTRGQQVTLSCSPISGHRSVSWYQQTPGQGLQFLFEYFSETQRNKGNFPGRFSGRQFSNSRSEMNVSTLELGDSALYLCASALGQNTEAFFGQGTRLTVV.

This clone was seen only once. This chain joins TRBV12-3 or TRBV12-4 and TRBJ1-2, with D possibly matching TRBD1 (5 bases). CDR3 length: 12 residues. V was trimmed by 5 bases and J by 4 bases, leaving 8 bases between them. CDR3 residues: CASSLDSYGYTF. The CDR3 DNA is TGTGCCAGCAGTCTCGACAGCTATGGCTACACCTTC.

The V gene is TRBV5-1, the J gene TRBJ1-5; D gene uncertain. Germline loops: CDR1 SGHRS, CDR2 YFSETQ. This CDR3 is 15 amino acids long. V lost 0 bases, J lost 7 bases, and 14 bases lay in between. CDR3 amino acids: CASSLAGRTEQPQHF. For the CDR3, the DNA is TGCGCCAGCAGCTTGGCCGGGAGGACCGAGCAGCCCCAGCATTTT.

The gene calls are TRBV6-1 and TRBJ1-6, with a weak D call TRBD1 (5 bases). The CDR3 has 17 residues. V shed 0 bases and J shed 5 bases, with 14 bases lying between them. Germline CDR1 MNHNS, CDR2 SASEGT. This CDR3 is CASSEARLTGDNSPLHF. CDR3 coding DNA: TGTGCCAGCAGTGAAGCAAGATTGACGGGGGATAATTCACCCCTCCACTTT.

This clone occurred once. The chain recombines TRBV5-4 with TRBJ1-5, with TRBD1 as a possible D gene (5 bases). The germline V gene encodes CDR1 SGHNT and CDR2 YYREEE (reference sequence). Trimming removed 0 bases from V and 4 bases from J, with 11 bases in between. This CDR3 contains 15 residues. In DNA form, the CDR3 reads TGTGCCAGCAGCTTGGGAGGTAGGGGAAATCAGCCCCAGCATTTT. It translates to CASSLGGRGNQPQHF.

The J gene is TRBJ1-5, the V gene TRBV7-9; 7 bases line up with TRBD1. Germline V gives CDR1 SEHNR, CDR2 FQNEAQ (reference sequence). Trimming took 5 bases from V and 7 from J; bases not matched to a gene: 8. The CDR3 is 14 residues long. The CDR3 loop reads CASSVTGEGQPQHF. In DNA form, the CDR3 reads TGTGCCAGCAGCGTAACAGGGGAAGGCCAGCCCCAGCATTTT.

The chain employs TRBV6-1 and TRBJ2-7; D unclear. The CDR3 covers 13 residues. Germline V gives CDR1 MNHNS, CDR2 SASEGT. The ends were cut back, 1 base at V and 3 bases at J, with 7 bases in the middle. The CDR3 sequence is CASSEVRGYEQYF. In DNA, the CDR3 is TGTGCCAGCAGTGAAGTTAGAGGCTACGAGCAGTACTTC.

The CDR3 reads CASSRRDTEAFF. The CDR3 nucleotides are TGTGCCAGCAGCCGGAGGGACACTGAAGCTTTCTTT. The rearrangement joins TRBV7-9 to TRBJ1-1; D remains unclear. Per germline, CDR1 SEHNR and CDR2 FQNEAQ (reference sequence). This CDR3 spans 12 amino acids. Trimming shortened V by 5 bases and J by 3 bases, and 7 bases separated the two germline ends.

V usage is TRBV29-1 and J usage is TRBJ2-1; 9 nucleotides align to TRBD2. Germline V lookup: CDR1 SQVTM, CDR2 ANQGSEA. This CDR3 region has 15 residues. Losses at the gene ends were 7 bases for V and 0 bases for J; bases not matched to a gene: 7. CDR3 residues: CSARLAASSYNEQFF. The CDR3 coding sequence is TGCAGCGCACGACTAGCGGCGAGCTCCTACAATGAGCAGTTCTTC.